The 16 T cell receptor beta chains below come from one sample, sequenced in a study of T-cell memory formation after mild COVID-19. TCRdb passed the 5' RACE reads through MiXCR, listing each CDR3 protein once. The repertoire includes roughly 340,000 distinct CDR3 sequences, approximately 22% of them detected once, and 21% sits in the top ten. The sequencing input was PBMCs or a T cell subset sorted from them (not recorded which). These receptors came from a man aged 18 to 30 who had mild COVID-19 (a few samples of this study predate the infection). Cell type and time point are not known.

CDR3: CASSQARYNEQFF. CDR3 nucleotide sequence: TGTGCCAGCAGCCAAGCCCGCTACAATGAGCAGTTCTTC. The J gene is TRBJ2-1, the V gene TRBV3-1; D call uncertain. Germline-derived CDR1 and CDR2 are LGHDT and YNNKEL (reference sequence). The V end was cut by 1 base, the J end by 3 bases, with 4 bases between. The CDR3 contains 13 residues.

The table lists this clonotype with a few counts. The chain combines TRBV10-3 with TRBJ1-5; 7 bases match TRBD1. The ends lost 6 bases at V and 5 bases at J; junction bases unmatched: 4. CDR1 is ENHRY, CDR2 SYGVKD, per germline. CDR3 length: 13 residues. The DNA for the CDR3 is TGTGCCATCAGGGGGACAGTTGATCAGCCCCAGCATTTT. Its protein is CAIRGTVDQPQHF.

The chain carries TRBV18 and TRBJ2-1, with TRBD2 matching over 9 bases. The CDR3 spans 16 residues. V shed 0 bases, J shed 9 bases, and the junction held 9 bases outside the gene matches. CDR1 is KGHSH and CDR2 is LQKENI in the germline V gene. The CDR3 loop reads CASSPPDGSGGGEQFF. Here the CDR3 DNA reads TGTGCCAGCTCACCACCCGACGGTAGCGGGGGCGGTGAGCAGTTCTTC.

The chain carries TRBV5-6 and TRBJ2-2; no definite D call. Between the trimmed V and J ends, which lost 1 base and 4 bases, there was a span of 8 bases. The germline gives CDR1 SGHDT, CDR2 YYEEEE. The CDR3 sequence is 14 residues long. DNA of the CDR3: TGTGCCAGCAGCTTGATCCCGGCCACCGGGGAGCTGTTTTTT. Translation gives CASSLIPATGELFF.

Only a few counts were recorded for this clonotype. The V and J genes are TRBV6-1 and TRBJ2-5; D possibly uses TRBD1 or TRBD2 (6 bases each). Trimming removed 1 base from V and 5 bases from J, with 14 bases in between. CDR3 length: 15 residues. Germline V gene data show CDR1 as MNHNS and CDR2 as SASEGT. The CDR3 sequence: CASSEVGGRLETQYF. CDR3 bases: TGTGCCAGCAGTGAAGTTGGGGGGCGGTTGGAGACCCAGTACTTC.

This chain joins TRBV4-2 and TRBJ1-2; TRBD1 agrees at 8 bases. V shed 4 bases and J 8 bases; nucleotides not matched to a gene: 6. The germline V gene encodes CDR1 LGHNA and CDR2 YNFKEQ. The CDR3 has 13 residues. The CDR3 loop is CASSLGQGRGYTF. The CDR3 DNA sequence: TGTGCCAGCAGCCTCGGACAGGGCCGGGGCTACACCTTC.

This sequence joins TRBV21-1 and TRBJ2-4. TRBV21-1 is recorded as a pseudogene. The CDR3 contains 15 residues. CDR3 bases: TGTGCCAGCAGCGCAACGGATCTAGCCAAAAACATTCAGTACTTC. Encoded protein: CASSATDLAKNIQYF.

The table lists this clonotype with a few counts. Written as DNA, the CDR3 is TGCAGCGTGTCGTCGGGGTCTGGGGCCAACGTCCTGACTTTC. It encodes CSVSSGSGANVLTF. The V and J genes are TRBV29-1 and TRBJ2-6, with D tentatively TRBD2 (5 bases). The length of the CDR3 is 14 residues. Germline CDR1 SQVTM, CDR2 ANQGSEA. The V and J ends lost 6 bases and 1 base respectively, with 10 bases between them.

DNA of the CDR3: TGTGCCAGCCGAACTAGCGGGGGCCAAGAGACCCAGTACTTC. Its translation: CASRTSGGQETQYF. This chain links TRBV7-9 with TRBJ2-5; 11 bases line up with TRBD2. The CDR3 spans 14 residues. J lost 1 base, V lost 8 bases, and 3 bases had no gene match. Germline V gene lookup returns CDR1 SEHNR and CDR2 FQNEAQ (reference sequence).

The rearrangement links TRBV5-6 to TRBJ2-3, with a tentative D call TRBD1 (5 bases). Per germline, CDR1 SGHDT and CDR2 YYEEEE. This CDR3 is 15 amino acids long. V was cut by 4 bases and J by 0 bases, with 12 bases left in between. CDR3 sequence reads: CASSAGGASTDTQYF. The CDR3 nucleotides read TGTGCCAGCAGCGCCGGTGGGGCTAGCACAGATACGCAGTATTTT.

The V call is TRBV7-2, the J call TRBJ2-7; D possibly corresponds to TRBD1 (6 bases). CDR1 SGHTA and CDR2 FQGNSA come from the germline V gene. CDR3 length: 14 residues. The V end was cut by 0 bases, the J end by 4 bases, with 10 bases between. CDR3 bases: TGTGCCAGCAGCTTAGCGGCAGGGGAATACGAGCAGTACGTC. It yields the protein CASSLAAGEYEQYV.

The V call is TRBV7-9, the J call TRBJ2-1; 8 bases are a match to TRBD2. The CDR3 extends over 17 amino acids. Trimming cost V 5 bases and J 10 bases; bases outside gene matches: 19. In germline, CDR1 is SEHNR, CDR2 FQNEAQ (reference sequence). Written as DNA, the CDR3 is TGTGCCAGCAGCCTAGGGGCGGGGGGCCCCGAGGAGGACGAGCAGTTCTTC. Its protein product is CASSLGAGGPEEDEQFF.

This chain links TRBV4-3 with TRBJ2-7; D may correspond to TRBD1 or TRBD2 (5 bases each). This CDR3 region has 18 residues. V gave up 0 bases and J gave up 4 bases, with 22 bases separating them. Germline V gene lookup returns CDR1 LGHNA and CDR2 YSLEER. The CDR3, as DNA: TGCGCCAGCAGCCAAGATATGGGTTGGGGGACGGAAGGATACGAGCAGTACTTC. This encodes CASSQDMGWGTEGYEQYF.

This clonotype has a handful of counts. The rearrangement links TRBV7-2 to TRBJ2-1, with 7 bases that match TRBD1. The germline CDR1 and CDR2 sequences are SGHTA and FQGNSA. The length of the CDR3 is 15 residues. V trimming: 5 bases; J trimming: 3 bases; junction bases outside the gene matches: 7. The CDR3 nucleotides read TGTGCCAGCAGCCCTCTGCGACAGGGCTACAATGAGCAGTTCTTC. As protein: CASSPLRQGYNEQFF.

This clonotype occurred a few times. This sequence joins TRBV5-1 and TRBJ2-7; 7 nucleotides match TRBD2. V trimming: 5 bases; J trimming: 6 bases; junction bases outside the gene matches: 11. The CDR3 has 14 amino acids. The germline gives CDR1 SGHRS, CDR2 YFSETQ. The CDR3 nucleotides are TGCGCCAGCAGGCCTCGGGGGGATCCAGGCGAGCAGTACTTC. It specifies CASRPRGDPGEQYF.

This clonotype occurred many times. The J gene is TRBJ2-3, the V gene TRBV7-9, with a weak D call TRBD2 (6 bases). Germline lookup yields CDR1 SEHNR and CDR2 FQNEAQ (reference sequence). The ends were cut back, 3 bases at V and 0 bases at J, with 10 bases in the middle. The length of the CDR3 is 15 residues. CDR3: CASSLAGRSTDTQYF. CDR3 DNA: TGTGCCAGCAGCTTGGCGGGACGAAGCACAGATACGCAGTATTTT.